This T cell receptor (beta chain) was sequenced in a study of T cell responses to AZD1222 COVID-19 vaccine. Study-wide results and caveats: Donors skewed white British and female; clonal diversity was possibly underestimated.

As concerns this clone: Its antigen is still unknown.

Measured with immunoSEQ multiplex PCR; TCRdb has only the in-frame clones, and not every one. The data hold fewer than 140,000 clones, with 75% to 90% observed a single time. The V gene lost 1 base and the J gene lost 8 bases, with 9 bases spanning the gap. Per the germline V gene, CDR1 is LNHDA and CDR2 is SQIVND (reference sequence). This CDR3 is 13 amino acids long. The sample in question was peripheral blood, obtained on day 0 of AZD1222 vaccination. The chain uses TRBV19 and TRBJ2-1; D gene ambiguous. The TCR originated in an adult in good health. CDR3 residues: CASSIARGDEQFF. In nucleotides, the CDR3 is TGTGCCAGTAGTATAGCGAGAGGCGATGAGCAGTTCTTC. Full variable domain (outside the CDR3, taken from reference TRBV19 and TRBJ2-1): DGGITQSPKYLFRKEGQNVTLSCEQNLNHDAMYWYRQDPGQGLRLIYYSQIVNDFQKGDIAEGYSVSREKKESFPLTVTSAQKNPTAFYLCASSIARGDEQFFGPGTRLTVL.